These T cell receptor beta chains were read from a single sample in a study of T cell changes during pregnancy in multiple sclerosis. TCRdb keeps only in-frame clones here, not all; method: immunoSEQ multiplex PCR. The data contain approximately 35,000 clones, around 90% of them seen just once; the ten biggest clones take up around 0.76%. Here the sequenced sample was CD4+ T cells from peripheral blood mononuclear cells, taken after pregnancy. The source is a female donor in good health, enrolled as a control in a pregnancy study. Each CDR3 is given with its conserved first and last residue. A D gene is named only where the DNA matches it firmly. Size is stated for part of the rows, as once, few or many counts, or as a class when the clone is expanded.

J: TRBJ1-1; V: TRBV4-1; D: .; size: .; CDR3: CASSQVRGSITEAFF; DNA: TGCGCCAGCAGCCAAGTTAGGGGAAGTATCACTGAAGCTTTCTTT
J: TRBJ2-1; V: TRBV14; D: .; size: .; CDR3: CASTPLEAGYNEQFF; DNA: TGTGCCAGCACCCCCCTTGAGGCGGGATACAATGAGCAGTTCTTC
J: TRBJ1-5; V: TRBV2; D: .; size: .; CDR3: CASTLERGNQPQHF; DNA: TGTGCCAGCACTCTCGAACGGGGCAATCAGCCCCAGCATTTT
J: TRBJ2-7; V: TRBV6-5; D: .; size: .; CDR3: CASRAPAGGYEQYF; DNA: TGTGCCAGCAGGGCCCCAGCAGGGGGGTACGAGCAGTACTTC
J: TRBJ2-1; V: TRBV27; D: TRBD2; size: .; CDR3: CASSSPGTSGGRHEQFF; DNA: TGTGCCAGCAGTTCTCCCGGGACTAGCGGAGGGAGGCATGAGCAGTTCTTC
J: TRBJ2-7; V: TRBV5-1; D: .; size: .; CDR3: CASSSTGLEQYF; DNA: TGCGCCAGCAGCTCCACAGGGCTCGAGCAGTACTTC
J: TRBJ2-2; V: TRBV19; D: .; size: .; CDR3: CASSTPGLGGPGELFF; DNA: TGTGCCAGTAGTACCCCCGGACTAGGGGGGCCCGGGGAGCTGTTTTTT
J: TRBJ2-7; V: TRBV7-3; D: TRBD1; size: once; CDR3: CASSPTGNRFYEQYF; DNA: TGTGCCAGCAGCCCGACAGGGAACCGCTTCTACGAGCAGTACTTC
J: TRBJ2-5; V: TRBV7-6; D: .; size: .; CDR3: CASRPPGLETQYF; DNA: TGTGCCAGCAGACCCCCCGGGTTAGAGACCCAGTACTTC
J: TRBJ2-2; V: TRBV10-1; D: TRBD2; size: .; CDR3: CASSTRGGACGELFF; DNA: TGCGCCAGCAGTACCCGGGGGGGTGCTTGCGGGGAGCTGTTTTTT
J: TRBJ1-5; V: TRBV2; D: TRBD1; size: .; CDR3: CASSAGDRGRNQPQHF; DNA: TGTGCCAGCAGTGCCGGGGACAGGGGTAGAAATCAGCCCCAGCATTTT
J: TRBJ1-2; V: TRBV6-4; D: TRBD1; size: .; CDR3: CASRGQGGGYTF; DNA: TGTGCCAGCAGAGGACAGGGCGGTGGCTACACCTTC
J: TRBJ2-1; V: TRBV10-1; D: TRBD1; size: .; CDR3: CASSRDDRGLLLSYGVDEQFF; DNA: TGCGCCAGCAGCCGAGACGACAGGGGCCTTCTCCTGAGTTATGGGGTGGATGAGCAGTTCTTC
J: TRBJ2-7; V: TRBV27; D: TRBD2; size: .; CDR3: CASSTPGLASYEQYF; DNA: TGTGCCAGCAGTACGCCGGGACTAGCCTCCTACGAGCAGTACTTC
J: TRBJ1-1; V: TRBV28; D: TRBD1; size: .; CDR3: CASQGGRPEAFF; DNA: TGTGCCAGCCAGGGGGGCAGACCTGAAGCTTTCTTT
J: TRBJ1-2; V: TRBV29-1; D: .; size: .; CDR3: CSVGASNYGYTF; DNA: TGCAGCGTTGGGGCCTCTAACTATGGCTACACCTTC
J: TRBJ1-1; V: TRBV29-1; D: .; size: .; CDR3: CSVGGGLNTEAFF; DNA: TGCAGCGTTGGAGGGGGTCTGAACACTGAAGCTTTCTTT
J: TRBJ1-1; V: TRBV7-2; D: TRBD1; size: .; CDR3: CASSLGQGRSGTEAFF; DNA: TGTGCCAGCAGCCTGGGACAGGGTCGCAGCGGCACTGAAGCTTTCTTT
J: TRBJ2-5; V: TRBV5-5; D: TRBD1; size: .; CDR3: CASSLEGQGLSTQYF; DNA: TGTGCCAGCAGCTTAGAGGGACAGGGGTTGTCGACCCAGTACTTC
J: TRBJ2-3; V: TRBV4-1; D: TRBD1; size: few; CDR3: CASSQDRLNTDTQYF; DNA: TGCGCCAGCAGCCAGGACAGGTTGAACACAGATACGCAGTATTTT
J: TRBJ2-7; V: TRBV5-1; D: .; size: .; CDR3: CASSLVALTHEQYF; DNA: TGCGCCAGCAGCTTGGTGGCCCTTACCCACGAGCAGTACTTC
J: TRBJ1-1; V: TRBV4-2; D: TRBD1; size: .; CDR3: CASSQDHRGRVF; DNA: TGTGCCAGCAGCCAAGATCACAGGGGACGGGTCTTT
J: TRBJ1-5; V: TRBV6-1; D: TRBD1; size: .; CDR3: CASSEGAGQGVKNQPQHF; DNA: TGTGCCAGCAGTGAAGGCGCAGGACAGGGGGTGAAAAATCAGCCCCAGCATTTT